This T cell receptor beta chain appears in the sequencing data of a study of cytomegalovirus exposure and HLA in healthy donors. 13 Jbeta primers and 60 Vbeta primers were used for the PCR. Sequenced by immunoSEQ multiplex PCR; TCRdb stores in-frame clones only, minus some. This sample has under 150,000 clones, with 82% found just once. Broader study findings: Many donors shared some public TCRs, even though most TCR sequences were rare. Immune exposure data for these donors was limited to CMV serostatus. A list of 150 to 200 TCR beta chains associated with cytomegalovirus was given.

CDR1 and CDR2 from the germline V gene are SGDLS and YYNGEE. V was clipped by 3 bases and J by 10 bases, with 11 bases between them. CDR3 length: 13 residues. Comment on this clone: Its target is not known.

Sequencing was carried out using PBMCs. The sequence was collected from a male donor in good health and CMV-seronegative. The chain couples TRBV9 to TRBJ1-6, with a tentative D call TRBD1 (5 bases). CDR3 region: CASSASPGSPLHF. CDR3 in DNA: TGTGCCAGCAGCGCATCCCCAGGGTCACCCCTCCACTTT. Full variable domain (missing parts from reference TRBV9 and TRBJ1-6): DSGVTQTPKHLITATGQRVTLRCSPRSGDLSVYWYQQSLDQGLQFLIQYYNGEERAKGNILERFSAQQFPDLHSELNLSSLELGDSALYFCASSASPGSPLHFGNGTRLTVT.